The source of this TCR beta chain is a study of T-cell memory formation after mild COVID-19. The trim removed 7 bases at V and 1 base at J, leaving 6 bases unmatched. The CDR3 totals 14 residues. Per the germline V gene, CDR1 is MNHNY and CDR2 is SVGAGI (reference sequence). This clonotype was counted a few times. TCRalpha and TCRbeta libraries used 5'RACE with constant-segment primers and UMIs. TCRdb recomputed calls from the 5' RACE reads with MiXCR, one row per CDR3 protein. Here the sample spans fewer than 400,000 distinct CDR3 sequences, about an eighth being singletons. Source material: PBMCs or a T cell subset sorted from them (not recorded which). The receptor was derived from a man aged 18 to 35 who had mild COVID-19 (a few samples of this study predate the infection). Cell type and time point are not known. The J gene is TRBJ1-1, the V gene TRBV6-6, with TRBD1 identical over 7 bases. The CDR3 DNA is TGTGCCAGCATTCTGGACAGGTGGAACACTGAAGCTTTCTTT. Its protein is CASILDRWNTEAFF.